The 21 T cell receptor beta chains below come from one sample, sequenced in a study of T cell responses to AZD1222 COVID-19 vaccine. Using immunoSEQ multiplex PCR, the repertoire was profiled, and TCRdb retains in-frame clones only, with some absent. Altogether some 160,000 clones are present, roughly 88% being singletons, with the ten largest covering about 1.8%. The sample was peripheral blood, taken 28 days after the second AZD1222 dose. The receptor set was obtained from an adult who received the AZD1222 COVID-19 vaccine.

The chain uses TRBV6-5 and TRBJ1-2; D not resolved. V lost 6 bases and J lost 0, with 14 bases in between. The CDR3 is 15 amino acids. Germline CDR1 and CDR2: MNHEY and SVGAGI. The CDR3 region has the DNA TGTGCCAGCAGCCGGTGGGCGCAAGCTAACTATGGCTACACCTTC. Its translation is CASSRWAQANYGYTF.

The chain links TRBV3-1 (or the pseudogene TRBV3-2) to TRBJ1-6; no clear D. Between the trimmed V and J ends, which lost 1 base and 8 bases, there was a span of 3 bases. The V gene's germline CDR1 is LGHDT and CDR2 YNNKEL (reference sequence). CDR3 size: 12 residues. For the CDR3, the DNA is TGTGCCAGCAGCCAAGGGGATTCACCCCTCCACTTT. It specifies CASSQGDSPLHF.

This clone was picked up one time. The V gene is TRBV19, the J gene TRBJ1-2; TRBD1 matches at 7 bases. Germline assignment: CDR1 LNHDA and CDR2 SQIVND (reference sequence). This CDR3 contains 16 residues. The J segment lost 8 bases and the V segment lost 1 base, leaving 13 bases of the junction unmatched. In DNA form, the CDR3 reads TGTGCCAGTAGTATAGCGAGGGGGCGGCATCCAGTCGGCTACACCTTC. Its translation is CASSIARGRHPVGYTF.

This rearrangement joins TRBV4-1 to TRBJ2-2; weak D call: TRBD2 (6 bases). V lost 4 bases and J lost 5, with 14 bases in between. Germline CDR1 is MGHRA and CDR2 is YSYEKL. The CDR3 spans 15 residues. The chain's CDR3 is CASSPLGGGTGELFF. The CDR3 DNA reads as TGCGCCAGCAGCCCCTTGGGAGGAGGAACCGGGGAGCTGTTTTTT.

This clone was detected once. The rearrangement uses TRBV27 and TRBJ1-1; D is undetermined. Trimming took 7 bases from V and 1 from J, leaving 13 bases between them. CDR3 length equals 14 residues. Germline-derived CDR1 and CDR2 are MNHEY and SMNVEV (reference sequence). The CDR3, as DNA: TGTGCCAGCATTTCACTCACAGCGAACACTGAAGCTTTCTTT. Its translation is CASISLTANTEAFF.

The genes are TRBV19 and TRBJ2-1; no reliable D call. CDR1 and CDR2 from the germline V gene are LNHDA and SQIVND (reference sequence). Trimming removed 9 bases at V and 2 bases at J, with 20 bases between. This CDR3 comprises 16 residues. For the CDR3, the DNA is TGTGCCAGCAGCAGGACGGGCCAGCGACCCTACAATGAGCAGTTCTTC. The encoded protein is CASSRTGQRPYNEQFF. Filled out from reference TRBV19 and TRBJ2-1, the complete variable domain reads DGGITQSPKYLFRKEGQNVTLSCEQNLNHDAMYWYRQDPGQGLRLIYYSQIVNDFQKGDIAEGYSVSREKKESFPLTVTSAQKNPTAFYLCASSRTGQRPYNEQFFGPGTRLTVL.

V and J are TRBV15 and TRBJ2-3, with 11 bases aligning to TRBD2. The CDR3 runs to 18 residues. The V and J ends lost 1 base and 3 bases, in that order; junction bases with no gene match: 9. Germline CDR1 and CDR2: LNHNV and YYDKDF (reference sequence). The CDR3 reads CATSRVGVLAGGTDTQYF. CDR3 nucleotide sequence: TGTGCCACCAGCAGAGTGGGGGTTCTAGCGGGGGGAACAGATACGCAGTATTTT.

CDR3 sequence reads: CSVEGGYRNTIYF. CDR3 nucleotides: TGCAGCGTTGAGGGAGGGTATCGAAACACCATATATTTT. This chain connects TRBV29-1 to TRBJ1-3; unclear D gene. CDR1 and CDR2 from the germline V gene are SQVTM and ANQGSEA. There are 13 residues in the CDR3. The V end lost 3 bases, the J end lost 5 bases, and 11 bases lay between the germline ends.

The rearrangement links TRBV19 to TRBJ2-1; 8 bases match TRBD2. The germline V gene has CDR1 LNHDA and CDR2 SQIVND (reference sequence). The CDR3 spans 15 residues. V gave up 2 bases and J gave up 3 bases; unmatched junction bases: 3. The CDR3 region is CASSIYSGIYNEQFF. The CDR3 coding sequence is TGTGCCAGTAGTATATATAGCGGGATCTACAATGAGCAGTTCTTC. Combining the CDR3 with reference TRBV19 and TRBJ2-1 gives the whole variable domain DGGITQSPKYLFRKEGQNVTLSCEQNLNHDAMYWYRQDPGQGLRLIYYSQIVNDFQKGDIAEGYSVSREKKESFPLTVTSAQKNPTAFYLCASSIYSGIYNEQFFGPGTRLTVL.

The count of this clone is one. The V and J genes are TRBV9 and TRBJ2-1, with TRBD2 matching 8 bases. CDR1 is SGDLS, CDR2 YYNGEE, per germline. CDR3 length equals 16 residues. Trimming removed 0 bases from V and 0 bases from J; junction bases left unmatched: 2. CDR3 region: CASSVDSGSSYNEQFF. As DNA, the CDR3 is TGTGCCAGCAGCGTAGACAGCGGGAGCTCCTACAATGAGCAGTTCTTC.

J is TRBJ1-3 and V is TRBV11-2, with a tentative D call TRBD1 (5 bases). V dropped 3 bases and J dropped 4 bases, with 13 bases sitting between them. Germline CDR1 and CDR2: SGHAT and FQNNGV. This CDR3 is built from 15 residues. The CDR3 DNA follows: TGTGCCAGCAGCTTCAGCCCGGGGGGGGGAAACACCATATATTTT. The encoded protein is CASSFSPGGGNTIYF.

This chain joins TRBV10-3 and TRBJ1-2, with TRBD1 matching over 7 bases. V was clipped by 6 bases and J by 1 base; unmatched bases: 8. Per germline, CDR1 ENHRY and CDR2 SYGVKD. The CDR3 has 15 residues. The CDR3 coding sequence is TGTGCCATCAGAGCCGGGACAGACCTTAACTATGGCTACACCTTC. Its protein product is CAIRAGTDLNYGYTF.

The chain employs TRBV7-9 and TRBJ1-4, with D unclear. In germline, CDR1 is SEHNR, CDR2 FQNEAQ (reference sequence). V lost 4 bases and J lost 2, with 11 bases in between. The CDR3 is 15 amino acids. CDR3 residues: CASSSWGYTNEKLFF. The DNA of the CDR3 is TGTGCCAGCAGCTCCTGGGGATACACTAATGAAAAACTGTTTTTT. The complete variable domain, with remaining parts taken from reference TRBV7-9 and TRBJ1-4, reads DTGVSQNPRHKITKRGQNVTFRCDPISEHNRLYWYRQTLGQGPEFLTYFQNEAQLEKSRLLSDRFSAERPKGSFSTLEIQRTEQGDSAMYLCASSSWGYTNEKLFFGSGTQLSVL.

The chain combines TRBV5-5 with TRBJ2-7; 14 nucleotides match TRBD2. V dropped 3 bases and J dropped 4; count of bases not matched to a gene: 6. CDR1 SGHKS and CDR2 YYEKEE come from the germline V gene (reference sequence). The CDR3 totals 16 residues. CDR3 loop: CASSSGLAGGLYEQYF. CDR3 DNA sequence: TGTGCCAGCAGCTCTGGACTAGCGGGAGGTCTTTACGAGCAGTACTTC.

The gene calls are TRBV5-8 and TRBJ1-1, with D perhaps TRBD1 (5 bases). CDR1 and CDR2 from the germline V gene are SGHTS and YDEGEE. This CDR3 region has 16 residues. Trimming removed 5 bases from V and 0 bases from J, with 17 bases in between. The chain's CDR3 is CASRPRAGSMNTEAFF. The CDR3 region has the DNA TGTGCCAGCAGGCCGAGGGCAGGGTCCATGAACACTGAAGCTTTCTTT.

The rearrangement joins TRBV27 to TRBJ2-5; D uncertain. Trimming removed 4 bases from V and 5 bases from J, with 11 bases in between. CDR1 and CDR2 (germline): MNHEY, SMNVEV (reference sequence). The CDR3 length is 13 residues. In DNA form, the CDR3 reads TGTGCCAGCAGTTCAGGATCCATCGAGACCCAGTACTTC. Translated: CASSSGSIETQYF.

CDR3 nucleotide sequence: TGTGCCAGCAGCGGTAAAATGCGGGGCCCCGATAGCAATCAGCCCCAGCATTTT. This encodes CASSGKMRGPDSNQPQHF. The chain carries TRBV5-6 and TRBJ1-5; TRBD1 might be the D (5 bases). Germline CDR1 and CDR2: SGHDT and YYEEEE. V gave up 4 bases and J gave up 0 bases, with 20 bases separating them. This CDR3 is built from 18 residues.

This sequence joins TRBV28 and TRBJ2-7; a possible D gene is TRBD2 (5 bases). CDR3 size: 16 residues. The germline V gene encodes CDR1 MDHEN and CDR2 SYDVKM. The ends were cut back, 4 bases at V and 5 bases at J, with 21 bases in the middle. The CDR3 reads CASSSGSLRISHEQYF. The DNA of the CDR3 is TGTGCCAGCAGTTCGGGGTCTTTAAGGATATCCCACGAGCAGTACTTC.

The CDR3 DNA is TGCGCCAGCAGCCAAGATAGGCTAGCGTACGAGCAGTACTTC. Encoded protein: CASSQDRLAYEQYF. The chain has TRBV4-1 and TRBJ2-7, with D possibly matching TRBD2 (6 bases). Germline V gene lookup returns CDR1 MGHRA and CDR2 YSYEKL. The ends were cut back, 0 bases at V and 4 bases at J, with 10 bases in the middle. The CDR3 has 14 amino acids.

The rearrangement links TRBV12-3 or TRBV12-4 to TRBJ2-7; D might be TRBD1 or TRBD2, each matching 6 bases. V lost 3 bases to trimming and J lost 6 bases, with 12 bases between them. The CDR3 is 13 amino acids. CDR3 in DNA: TGTGCCAGCAGTTTCGAGGGGGGCGGCGAGCAGTACTTC. Translated: CASSFEGGGEQYF.

J is TRBJ1-2 and V is TRBV15, with 8 nucleotides matching TRBD1. J lost 4 bases, V lost 1 base, and 11 bases had no gene match. Germline CDR1 is LNHNV and CDR2 is YYDKDF (reference sequence). CDR3 length: 17 amino acids. The CDR3 is CATSRAGTGPSRYGYTF. In DNA, the CDR3 is TGTGCCACCAGCAGAGCTGGGACAGGTCCTTCCCGCTATGGCTACACCTTC.